This entry lists 11 T cell receptor beta chains sequenced from one sample in a study of post-analysis software for immune sequencing data. No antigen has been assigned to these receptors. Each TCR beta cDNA library carried unique molecular identifiers. TCRdb re-derived calls from the PCR reads in MiXCR, one entry per CDR3 protein. This sample yields about 770,000 distinct CDR3 sequences, of which 46% are seen a single time; roughly 4.4% belongs to the top ten. Overall study findings and caveats: Five or six TRBV segments appeared more often in patients than in controls, and TRBV5-6, TRBV5-1 and TRBV20-1 were among these.

The material sequenced was blood. The receptor source for this set is a girl aged 10 to 17 with multiple sclerosis.

DNA for the CDR3: TGCAGTGCTAGACCTACTAGGGCTGAGCAGTTCTTC. Its protein is CSARPTRAEQFF. The V call is TRBV20-1, the J call TRBJ2-1; D might be TRBD2 (5 bases). The CDR3 covers 12 residues. The germline V gene has CDR1 DFQATT and CDR2 SNEGSKA (reference sequence). Trimming took off 2 bases at V and 9 bases at J, with 11 bases between the two ends.

The chain is built from TRBV20-1 and TRBJ2-3, with 10 bases lining up with TRBD2. With 0 bases clipped from V and 5 bases from J, the junction kept 5 bases outside the gene matches. This CDR3 region has 15 residues. Germline lookup yields CDR1 DFQATT and CDR2 SNEGSKA (reference sequence). Written as DNA, the CDR3 is TGCAGTGCTAGAGACAGCGGGGGGGCCCTAGATACGCAGTATTTT. Protein sequence: CSARDSGGALDTQYF.

The V gene is TRBV24-1, the J gene TRBJ2-7, with 11 bases matching TRBD1. V lost 3 bases, J lost 5 bases, and 2 bases stayed unmatched. Germline lookup yields CDR1 KGHDR and CDR2 SFDVKD. The CDR3 extends over 14 amino acids. The CDR3: CATSDPGQGDEQYF. CDR3 sequence (DNA): TGTGCCACCAGTGATCCGGGACAGGGGGACGAGCAGTACTTC.

This clonotype was seen more than once but under ten times. The J gene is TRBJ2-7, the V gene TRBV20-1; D is unclear. Germline V gene lookup returns CDR1 DFQATT and CDR2 SNEGSKA (reference sequence). The V end lost 3 bases, the J end lost 2 bases, and 14 bases lay between the germline ends. The CDR3 runs to 14 residues. Written as DNA, the CDR3 is TGCAGTGCTAGGCCCTCGGGCCACACCTACGAGCAGTACTTC. Translating it yields CSARPSGHTYEQYF.

The J gene is TRBJ2-3, the V gene TRBV28; 8 positions match TRBD2. V was clipped by 3 bases and J by 2 bases; unmatched bases: 16. Germline V lookup: CDR1 MDHEN, CDR2 SYDVKM. The CDR3 extends over 19 amino acids. CDR3 nucleotides: TGTGCCAGCAGTTTCCCCGAGTCGGGTAGCGGGAAAGCCACAGATACGCAGTATTTT. The encoded protein is CASSFPESGSGKATDTQYF.

The chain is built from TRBV5-1 and TRBJ1-2; 12 nucleotides align to TRBD1. The V gene's germline CDR1 is SGHRS and CDR2 YFSETQ. V lost 4 bases and J lost 1; bases outside the gene matches: 11. The CDR3 contains 18 residues. CDR3 protein: CASSTAGTGGAFNYGYTF. The CDR3 DNA reads as TGCGCCAGCAGCACGGCCGGGACAGGGGGCGCTTTTAACTATGGCTACACCTTC. The variable domain in full, completed from reference TRBV5-1 and TRBJ1-2, reads KAGVTQTPRYLIKTRGQQVTLSCSPISGHRSVSWYQQTPGQGLQFLFEYFSETQRNKGNFPGRFSGRQFSNSRSEMNVSTLELGDSALYLCASSTAGTGGAFNYGYTFGSGTRLTVV.

The CDR3 is CASSLTARGARGYTF. As DNA, the CDR3 is TGTGCCAGCAGTTTAACGGCCAGGGGCGCGCGCGGCTACACCTTC. J is TRBJ1-2 and V is TRBV12-3 or TRBV12-4, with D possibly TRBD1 on 6 matching bases. V was shortened by 2 bases and J by 8 bases, with 18 bases between the two germline ends. The CDR3 is made up of 15 amino acids.

The chain recombines TRBV27 with TRBJ2-3; D call uncertain. CDR1 and CDR2 (germline): MNHEY, SMNVEV (reference sequence). This CDR3 is 15 amino acids long. Trimming shortened V by 7 bases and J by 2 bases, and 16 bases separated the two germline ends. CDR3 region: CASNKTEQDTDTQYF. The CDR3, as DNA: TGTGCCAGCAATAAAACCGAACAAGACACAGATACGCAGTATTTT.

The chain is built from TRBV12-3 or TRBV12-4 and TRBJ2-1, with TRBD2 identical over 7 bases. The length of the CDR3 is 14 residues. V lost 7 bases, J lost 5 bases, and 8 bases stayed unmatched. CDR3 sequence reads: CASTGSGTNNEQFF. Here the CDR3 DNA reads TGTGCCAGCACTGGATCCGGGACTAACAATGAGCAGTTCTTC.

This clonotype was recorded once. The chain is built from TRBV6-1 and TRBJ1-4; D is undetermined. V lost 3 bases, J lost 8 bases, and 13 bases lay in between. CDR1 and CDR2 from the germline V gene are MNHNS and SASEGT. This CDR3 has 14 residues. The CDR3 is CASSDHGLYEKLFF. For the CDR3, the DNA is TGTGCCAGCAGTGACCATGGCCTTTACGAAAAACTGTTTTTT.

Written as DNA, the CDR3 is TGTGCCAGCAGCCAAGAGGCGGGCGGGGATACGCAGTATTTT. The encoded protein is CASSQEAGGDTQYF. J is TRBJ2-3 and V is TRBV14; D is perhaps TRBD2 (5 bases). The CDR3 contains 14 residues. Looked up from germline, CDR1 is SGHDN and CDR2 is FVKESK. The ends were cut back, 0 bases at V and 6 bases at J, with 10 bases in the middle.